This TCR beta chain derives from a study of cytomegalovirus exposure and HLA in healthy donors. Researchers ran the PCR with 60 Vbeta and 13 Jbeta primers. Profiled with immunoSEQ multiplex PCR; TCRdb holds only in-frame clones, not every one. The repertoire includes about 200,000 clones, approximately 86% of them detected once, and around 0.31% sits in the top ten. Germline V gene lookup returns CDR1 MNHEY and CDR2 SVGAGI. This CDR3 is built from 14 residues. V dropped 6 bases and J dropped 2; count of bases not matched to a gene: 7. This clonotype was obtained from a woman in her 30s in good health and CMV-seronegative. Input material: PBMCs. The chain employs TRBV6-5 and TRBJ2-7; TRBD1 matches at 7 bases. CDR3 loop: CASSRTDRAYEQYF. CDR3 nucleotide sequence: TGTGCCAGCAGCAGGACCGACAGGGCCTACGAGCAGTACTTC.